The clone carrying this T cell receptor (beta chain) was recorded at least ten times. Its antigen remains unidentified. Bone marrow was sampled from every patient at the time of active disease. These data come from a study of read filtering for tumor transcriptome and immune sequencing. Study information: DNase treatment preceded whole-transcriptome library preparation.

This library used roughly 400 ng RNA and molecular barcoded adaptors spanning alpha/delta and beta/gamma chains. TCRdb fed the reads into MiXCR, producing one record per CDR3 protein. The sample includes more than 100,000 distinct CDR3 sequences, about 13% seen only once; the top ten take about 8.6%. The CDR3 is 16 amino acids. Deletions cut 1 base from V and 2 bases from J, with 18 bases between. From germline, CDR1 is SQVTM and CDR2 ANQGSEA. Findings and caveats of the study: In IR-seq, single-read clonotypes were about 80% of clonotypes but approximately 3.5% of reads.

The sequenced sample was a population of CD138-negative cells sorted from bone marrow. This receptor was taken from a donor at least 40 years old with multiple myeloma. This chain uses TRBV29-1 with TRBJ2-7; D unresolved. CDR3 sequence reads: CSVEVGRPKTPYEQYF. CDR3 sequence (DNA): TGCAGCGTTGAAGTAGGGCGGCCAAAAACTCCCTACGAGCAGTACTTC.